Reported below is one T cell receptor beta chain. Its antigen target is currently unknown. Qualities for individual bases were not recorded, and no much larger clone is one base off. The entry originates in a study of CD8 T cells in Susac syndrome (dated by TCRdb to between 2017 and 2020). For the study in its entirety: Of the Susac syndrome patients who were sequenced, more than 5 had clinically active disease and about eight were in clinical remission. At blood withdrawal, Susac syndrome patients were either therapy-naive, taking corticosteroids (in some cases with IVIg as well), or taking IVIg alone. Whether CD8+ T cell activation and differentiation in Susac syndrome was antigen driven was tested using repertoire sequencing. Clonality of the CD8+ T cell repertoire was compared between around 13 healthy donors, approximately 14 Susac syndrome patients and roughly 16 multiple sclerosis patients.

RNA was extracted using the RNeasy kit, and roughly 0.45 to 1 microgram was reverse transcribed with random hexamers. The immunoSEQ multiplex PCR assay, which covers 54 Vbeta and 13 Jbeta segments, was used to amplify TCR beta CDR3 regions. PCR amplification bias was corrected using a synthetic template baseline for primer optimization and computational correction. On the authors' methods: Only productive sequences were kept, with reads annotated to V, D and J genes according to IMGT and analyzed in immunoSEQ Analyzer. Clonality was calculated as one minus the Shannon entropy normalized by log2 of the number of productive unique sequences. For each patient and control, public and private clones were evaluated among the 100 most prevalent clones. Clones were defined as Susac-specific if absent from the healthy and MS cohorts, from approximately 1,100 published viral clones and from other ImmuneACCESS disease sequences. TCRdb ran its own pipeline on the public reads, namely fastp trimming at Q25 and MiXCR clone calling, and kept in-frame beta chains. Every distinct CDR3 protein forms one entry, paired with its most common genes and DNA. The V and J calls here are based on TCRdb, not the publication. In this sample the table shows fewer than 85,000 distinct CDR3 sequences, roughly 95% of which occur a single time. 0.52% of the sample goes to the ten largest clones.

High-throughput TCR beta sequencing profiled peripheral blood CD8+ and CD4+ T cells from healthy donors, Susac syndrome patients and multiple sclerosis patients. The Susac syndrome patients fulfilled recently defined diagnostic criteria for definite or probable disease. Bulk CD8+ and CD4+ T cells were purified by magnetic negative isolation, whereas CD8+ TEMRA cells were enriched by FACS. Blood was drawn into EDTA tubes, processed within 24 hours, and PBMCs were isolated by density gradient centrifugation. PBMCs destined for TCR sequencing were cryopreserved in liquid nitrogen and later thawed in a 37 °C water bath. The sorted or isolated CD4+, CD8+ and CD8+ TEMRA cells had a purity of 90% or higher. On the study overall, not on this receptor specifically: In the total CD8+ and CD8+ TEMRA repertoires, 15 to 20 and five Susac-specific public clones, respectively, were identified. Clonal expansion was observed in Susac syndrome CD8+ repertoires, with the highest expansion in CD8+ TEMRA cells and greater expansion in clinically active than in remitting patients. The number of individuals in the TCR sequencing and HLA analysis was recognized as being relatively small.

The sequenced material came from CD8+ T cells from PBMCs. This sequence originates from a human donor with Susac syndrome.

The CDR3 region has the sequence CASSPTGLGNTEAFF. Read as DNA, the sequence is TGTGCCAGCAGTCCGACAGGTTTGGGGAACACTGAAGCTTTCTTT. Rearrangement joined TRBV27 to TRBJ1-1; the D gene is perhaps TRBD1, on 6 matching bases. CDR1 MNHEY and CDR2 SMNVEV are derived from the germline V gene (reference sequence). V was cut back by 5 bases and J by 1 base, leaving a gap of 14 bases between them. Inclusive of the bounding cysteine and phenylalanine, the CDR3 is 15 residues long. The retained sequence is limited to the CDR3, 45 bases, with the frame set at the first base.